This entry lists 10 T cell receptor beta chains sequenced from one sample in a study of blood T cells in healthy people across ages. The authors ran a second PCR of about 7 to 11 cycles using a sample-barcoded 5' primer and a J-beta primer mix. Using its own MiXCR run on the 5' RACE reads, TCRdb lists one record per CDR3 protein. The table has around 970,000 distinct CDR3 sequences, 51% seen once. Material for sequencing was blood. These receptors came from a woman aged 55-70 years in good health.

The J gene is TRBJ2-7, the V gene TRBV6-4; no definite D call. Trimming took 7 bases from V and 7 from J, leaving 20 bases between them. The length of the CDR3 is 14 residues. Germline CDR1 and CDR2: MRHNA and SNTAGT. CDR3 loop: CASKLVLPGREQYF. As DNA, the CDR3 is TGTGCCAGCAAGTTGGTCCTCCCGGGTAGGGAGCAGTACTTC.

This clonotype was counted between two and nine times. The chain recombines TRBV18 with TRBJ2-7; D not certain. V gave up 2 bases and J gave up 5 bases, with 16 bases separating them. Germline V gene sequence: CDR1 KGHSH, CDR2 LQKENI. The CDR3 consists of 15 residues. The CDR3 reads CASSPSLVSLNEQYF. Here the CDR3 DNA reads TGTGCCAGCTCACCATCCCTTGTTTCTCTCAACGAGCAGTACTTC.

J is TRBJ2-2 and V is TRBV29-1; D remains unclear. Germline V gene sequence: CDR1 SQVTM, CDR2 ANQGSEA. V was pared by 8 bases and J by 1 base, with 17 bases between. The CDR3 contains 15 residues. CDR3 sequence: CSPQSDSRNTGELFF. Written as DNA, the CDR3 is TGCAGCCCGCAGTCCGATAGCAGGAACACCGGGGAGCTGTTTTTT.

The chain uses TRBV5-4 and TRBJ1-6, with 7 bases identical to TRBD1. Germline CDR1 SGHNT, CDR2 YYREEE (reference sequence). This CDR3 is built from 14 residues. The V gene end was trimmed by 3 bases and the J gene end by 8 bases; junction bases not matched to a gene: 5. DNA of the CDR3: TGTGCCAGCAGCTCCGAGACAGGGTATTCACCCCTCCACTTT. As protein: CASSSETGYSPLHF.

This clonotype was counted a single time. V gene TRBV28 combines with J gene TRBJ2-6; TRBD2 matches 7 bases. From germline, CDR1 is MDHEN and CDR2 SYDVKM. V lost 3 bases to trimming and J lost 1 base; unmatched junction nucleotides: 12. The CDR3 covers 19 residues. DNA of the CDR3: TGTGCCAGCAGTTTGGGGGGGGTGCCTCCAGGTTCTGGGGCCAACGTCCTGACTTTC. Amino acid sequence: CASSLGGVPPGSGANVLTF.

CDR3 sequence reads: CAWSPKTSGSLPGTDTQYF. CDR3 in DNA: TGTGCCTGGAGTCCGAAGACTAGCGGGAGCCTACCGGGCACAGATACGCAGTATTTT. V gene TRBV30 combines with J gene TRBJ2-3, with TRBD2 matching 12 bases. V dropped 2 bases and J dropped 1; count of bases not matched to a gene: 13. The germline V gene has CDR1 GTSNPN and CDR2 SVGIG (reference sequence). The CDR3 has 19 residues. Full variable domain (missing parts from reference TRBV30 and TRBJ2-3): SQTIHQWPATLVQPVGSPLSLECTVEGTSNPNLYWYRQAAGRGLQLLFYSVGIGQISSEVPQNLSASRPQDRQFILSSKKLLLSDSGFYLCAWSPKTSGSLPGTDTQYFGPGTRLTVL.

This clonotype was seen ten or more times. Here the CDR3 reads CASRAAGSYEQYF. CDR3 nucleotide sequence: TGTGCCAGCAGGGCGGCGGGATCCTACGAGCAGTACTTC. The chain carries TRBV6-2 or TRBV6-3 and TRBJ2-7; D might be TRBD2 (6 bases). This CDR3 spans 13 amino acids. Trimming stripped 6 bases from V and 1 base from J, with 10 bases between. CDR1 MNHEY and CDR2 SVGEGT come from the germline V gene.

Written as DNA, the CDR3 is TGTGCCAGCAGCTCAACAGGGGCCCCTAACTATGGCTACACCTTC. Protein product: CASSSTGAPNYGYTF. V is TRBV7-9 and J is TRBJ1-2; 7 bases are a match to TRBD1. V shed 4 bases and J 0 bases; nucleotides not matched to a gene: 5. Per germline, CDR1 SEHNR and CDR2 FQNEAQ (reference sequence). The CDR3 extends over 15 amino acids.

Regarding this clonotype: At one boundary the junction diverges from the germline segment, which might be a read error. The CDR3 loop is CSARGGQGGYEQYF. CDR3 sequence (DNA): TGCAGTGCCAGAGGGGGACAGGGGGGATACGAGCAGTACTTC. V usage is TRBV20-1 and J usage is TRBJ2-4, with 11 bases identical to TRBD1. Judging by the DNA end, TRBJ2-7 fits better; the J call may be wrong. The length of the CDR3 is 14 residues. The germline gives CDR1 DFQATT, CDR2 SNEGSKA (reference sequence).

The V and J genes are TRBV9 and TRBJ1-1, with D hard to call. Germline V gene sequence: CDR1 SGDLS, CDR2 YYNGEE. Trimming cost V 0 bases and J 0 bases, with 18 bases left between them. CDR3 size: 18 residues. CDR3 sequence: CASSVGAGNSPMNTEAFF. CDR3 DNA: TGTGCCAGCAGCGTAGGGGCCGGAAACAGCCCTATGAACACTGAAGCTTTCTTT. The whole variable domain, remainder taken from reference TRBV9 and TRBJ1-1, is DSGVTQTPKHLITATGQRVTLRCSPRSGDLSVYWYQQSLDQGLQFLIQYYNGEERAKGNILERFSAQQFPDLHSELNLSSLELGDSALYFCASSVGAGNSPMNTEAFFGQGTRLTVV.